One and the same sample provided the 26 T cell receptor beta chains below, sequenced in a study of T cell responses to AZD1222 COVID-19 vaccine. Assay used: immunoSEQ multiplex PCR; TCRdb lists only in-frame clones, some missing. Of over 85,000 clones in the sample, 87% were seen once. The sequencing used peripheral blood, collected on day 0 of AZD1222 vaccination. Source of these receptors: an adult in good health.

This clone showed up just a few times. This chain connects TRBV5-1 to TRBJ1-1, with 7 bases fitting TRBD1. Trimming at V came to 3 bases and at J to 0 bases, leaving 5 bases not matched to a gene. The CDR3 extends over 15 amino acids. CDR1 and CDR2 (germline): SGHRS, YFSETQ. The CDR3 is CASSSSGTVNTEAFF. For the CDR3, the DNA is TGCGCCAGCAGCTCCTCCGGGACAGTGAACACTGAAGCTTTCTTT.

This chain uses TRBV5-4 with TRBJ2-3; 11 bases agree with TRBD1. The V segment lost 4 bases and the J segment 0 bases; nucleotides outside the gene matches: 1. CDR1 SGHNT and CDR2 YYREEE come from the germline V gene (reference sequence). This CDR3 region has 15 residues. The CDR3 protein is CASSRDRGSTDTQYF. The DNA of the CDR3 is TGTGCCAGCAGCCGGGACAGGGGGAGCACAGATACGCAGTATTTT.

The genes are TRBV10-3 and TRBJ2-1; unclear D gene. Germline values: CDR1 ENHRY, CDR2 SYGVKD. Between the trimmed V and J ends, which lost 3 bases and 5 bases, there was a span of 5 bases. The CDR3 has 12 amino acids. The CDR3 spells CAISDLNNEQFF. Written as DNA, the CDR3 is TGTGCCATCAGTGACCTTAACAATGAGCAGTTCTTC.

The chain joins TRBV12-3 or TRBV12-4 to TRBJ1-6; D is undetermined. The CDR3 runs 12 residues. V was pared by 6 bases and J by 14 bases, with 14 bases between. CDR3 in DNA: TGTGCCAGCAGCCCCCCTCCTGGGGCCCTCCACTTT. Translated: CASSPPPGALHF.

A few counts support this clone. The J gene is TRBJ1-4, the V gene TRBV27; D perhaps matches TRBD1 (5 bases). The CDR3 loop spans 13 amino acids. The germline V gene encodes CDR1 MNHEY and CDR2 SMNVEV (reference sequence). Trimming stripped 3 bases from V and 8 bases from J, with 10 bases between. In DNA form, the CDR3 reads TGTGCCAGCAGTTTCCAAAGGGGAGAAAAACTGTTTTTT. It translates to CASSFQRGEKLFF.

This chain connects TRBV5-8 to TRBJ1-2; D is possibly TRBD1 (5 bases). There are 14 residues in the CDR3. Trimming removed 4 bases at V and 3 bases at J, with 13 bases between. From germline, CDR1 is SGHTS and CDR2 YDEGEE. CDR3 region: CASSLGGGDYGYTF. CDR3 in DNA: TGTGCCAGCAGCCTGGGCGGGGGGGACTATGGCTACACCTTC. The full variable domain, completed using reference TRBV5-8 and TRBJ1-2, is EAGVTQSPTHLIKTRGQQATLRCSPISGHTSVYWYQQALGLGLQFLLWYDEGEERNRGNFPPRFSGRQFPNYSSELNVNALELEDSALYLCASSLGGGDYGYTFGSGTRLTVV.

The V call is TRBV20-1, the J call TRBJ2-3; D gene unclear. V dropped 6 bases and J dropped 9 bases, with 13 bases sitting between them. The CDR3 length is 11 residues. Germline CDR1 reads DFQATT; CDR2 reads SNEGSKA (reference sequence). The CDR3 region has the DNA TGCAGTGCCTTGACCCGCCGCACGCAGTATTTT. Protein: CSALTRRTQYF.

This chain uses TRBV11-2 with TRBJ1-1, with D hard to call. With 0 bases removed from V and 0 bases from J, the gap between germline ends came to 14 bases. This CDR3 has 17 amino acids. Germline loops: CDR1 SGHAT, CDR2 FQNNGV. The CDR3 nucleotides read TGTGCCAGCAGCTTAGATTCGGTCGGCGGAATGAACACTGAAGCTTTCTTT. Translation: CASSLDSVGGMNTEAFF.

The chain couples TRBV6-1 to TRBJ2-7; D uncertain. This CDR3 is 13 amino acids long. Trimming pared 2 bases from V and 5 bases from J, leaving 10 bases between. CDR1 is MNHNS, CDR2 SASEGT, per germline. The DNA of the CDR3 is TGTGCCAGCAGTGAATTCCTGGGGAACGAGCAGTACTTC. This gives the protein CASSEFLGNEQYF.

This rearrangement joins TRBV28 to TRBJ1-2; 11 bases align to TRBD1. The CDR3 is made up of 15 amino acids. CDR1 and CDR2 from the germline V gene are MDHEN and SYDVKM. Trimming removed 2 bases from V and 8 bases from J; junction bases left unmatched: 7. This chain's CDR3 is CASSLRTGGRRGYTF. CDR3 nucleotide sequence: TGTGCCAGCAGTTTAAGGACAGGGGGCCGAAGAGGCTACACCTTC.

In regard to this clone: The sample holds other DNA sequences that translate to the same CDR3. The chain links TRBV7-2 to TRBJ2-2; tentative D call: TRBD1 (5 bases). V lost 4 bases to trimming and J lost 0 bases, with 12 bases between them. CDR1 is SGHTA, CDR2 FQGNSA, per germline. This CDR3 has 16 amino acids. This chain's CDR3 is CASSSQGLPNTGELFF. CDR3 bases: TGTGCCAGCAGCTCTCAGGGCCTACCGAACACCGGGGAGCTGTTTTTT. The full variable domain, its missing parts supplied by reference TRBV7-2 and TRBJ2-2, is GAGVSQSPSNKVTEKGKDVELRCDPISGHTALYWYRQSLGQGLEFLIYFQGNSAPDKSGLPSDRFSAERTGGSVSTLTIQRTQQEDSAVYLCASSSQGLPNTGELFFGEGSRLTVL.

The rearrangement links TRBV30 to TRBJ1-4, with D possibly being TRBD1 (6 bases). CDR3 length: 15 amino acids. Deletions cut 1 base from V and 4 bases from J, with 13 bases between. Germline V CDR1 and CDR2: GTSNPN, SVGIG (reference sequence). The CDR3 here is CAWSATDRSNEKLFF. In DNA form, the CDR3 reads TGTGCCTGGAGTGCCACGGACAGAAGTAATGAAAAACTGTTTTTT.

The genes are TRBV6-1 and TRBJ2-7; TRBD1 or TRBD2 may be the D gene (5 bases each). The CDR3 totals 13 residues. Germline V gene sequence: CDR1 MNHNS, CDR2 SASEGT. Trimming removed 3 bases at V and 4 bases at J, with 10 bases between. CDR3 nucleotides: TGTGCCAGCAGTGAGCCGGGACGGTACGAGCAGTACTTC. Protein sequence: CASSEPGRYEQYF.

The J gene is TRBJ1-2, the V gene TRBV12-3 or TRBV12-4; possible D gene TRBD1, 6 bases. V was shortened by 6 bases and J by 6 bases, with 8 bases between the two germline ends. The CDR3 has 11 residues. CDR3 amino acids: CASSRQDGYTF. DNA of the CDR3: TGTGCCAGCAGCAGACAGGATGGCTACACCTTC.

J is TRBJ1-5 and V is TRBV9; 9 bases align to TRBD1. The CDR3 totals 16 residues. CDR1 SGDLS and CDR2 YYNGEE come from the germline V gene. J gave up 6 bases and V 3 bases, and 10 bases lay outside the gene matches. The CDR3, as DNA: TGTGCCAGCAGCGCCGGGACAGGGCACGATAGTCAGCCCCAGCATTTT. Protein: CASSAGTGHDSQPQHF.

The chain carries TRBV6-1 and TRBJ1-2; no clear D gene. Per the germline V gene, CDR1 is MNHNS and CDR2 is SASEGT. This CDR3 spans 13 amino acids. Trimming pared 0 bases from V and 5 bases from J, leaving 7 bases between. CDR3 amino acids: CASSEARKYGYTF. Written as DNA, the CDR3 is TGTGCCAGCAGTGAAGCGAGGAAATATGGCTACACCTTC.

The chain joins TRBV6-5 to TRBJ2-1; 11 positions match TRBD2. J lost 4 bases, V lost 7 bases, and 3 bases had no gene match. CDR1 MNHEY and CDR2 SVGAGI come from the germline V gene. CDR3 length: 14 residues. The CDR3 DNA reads TGTGCCAGCATTGGGACTAGCGGTTACAATGAGCAGTTCTTC. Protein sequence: CASIGTSGYNEQFF.

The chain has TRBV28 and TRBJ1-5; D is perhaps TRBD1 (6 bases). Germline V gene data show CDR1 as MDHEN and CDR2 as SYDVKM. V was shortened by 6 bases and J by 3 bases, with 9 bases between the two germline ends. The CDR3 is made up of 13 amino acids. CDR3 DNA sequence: TGTGCCAGCAGCGGACAGTTCAATCAGCCCCAGCATTTT. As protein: CASSGQFNQPQHF.

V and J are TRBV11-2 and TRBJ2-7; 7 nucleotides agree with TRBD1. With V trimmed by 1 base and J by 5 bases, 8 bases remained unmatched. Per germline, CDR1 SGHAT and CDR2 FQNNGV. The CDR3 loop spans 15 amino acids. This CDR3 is CASSLGGTGVHEQYF. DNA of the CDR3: TGTGCCAGCAGCTTAGGGGGAACAGGGGTCCACGAGCAGTACTTC.

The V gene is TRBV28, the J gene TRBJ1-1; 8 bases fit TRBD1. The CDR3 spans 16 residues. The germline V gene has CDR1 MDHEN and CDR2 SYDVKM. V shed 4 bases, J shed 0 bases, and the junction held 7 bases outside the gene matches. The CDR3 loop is CASSWDRRSLNTEAFF. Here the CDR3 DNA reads TGTGCCAGCAGTTGGGACAGGAGATCGTTGAACACTGAAGCTTTCTTT.

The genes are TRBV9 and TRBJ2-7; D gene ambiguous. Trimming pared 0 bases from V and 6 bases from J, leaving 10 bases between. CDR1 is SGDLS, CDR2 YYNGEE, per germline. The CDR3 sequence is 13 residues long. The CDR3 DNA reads TGTGCCAGCAGCGTAGTAGTAACTGGCGAGCAGTACTTC. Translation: CASSVVVTGEQYF.

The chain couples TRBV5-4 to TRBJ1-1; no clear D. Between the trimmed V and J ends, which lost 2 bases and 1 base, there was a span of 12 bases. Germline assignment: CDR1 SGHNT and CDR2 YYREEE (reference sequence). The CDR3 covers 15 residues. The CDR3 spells CASSFYGVRNTEAFF. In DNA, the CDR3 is TGTGCCAGCAGCTTCTACGGGGTCCGGAACACTGAAGCTTTCTTT.

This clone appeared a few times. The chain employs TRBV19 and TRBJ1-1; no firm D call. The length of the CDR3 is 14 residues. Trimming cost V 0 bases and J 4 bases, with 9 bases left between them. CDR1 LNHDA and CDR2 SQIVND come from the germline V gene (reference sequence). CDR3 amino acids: CASSIDSTGTEAFF. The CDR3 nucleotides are TGTGCCAGTAGTATAGACAGTACCGGCACTGAAGCTTTCTTT.

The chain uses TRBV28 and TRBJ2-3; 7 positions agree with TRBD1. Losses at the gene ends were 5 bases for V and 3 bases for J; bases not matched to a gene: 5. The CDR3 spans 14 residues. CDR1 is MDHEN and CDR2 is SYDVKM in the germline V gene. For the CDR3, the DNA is TGTGCCAGCAGTAGCGGACAGGCTACAGATACGCAGTATTTT. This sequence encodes CASSSGQATDTQYF.

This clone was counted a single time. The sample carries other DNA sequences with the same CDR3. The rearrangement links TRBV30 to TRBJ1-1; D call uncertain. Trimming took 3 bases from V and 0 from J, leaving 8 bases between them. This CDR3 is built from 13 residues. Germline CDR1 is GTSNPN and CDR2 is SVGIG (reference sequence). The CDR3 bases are TGTGCCTGGAGCCCTAGGATGAACACTGAAGCTTTCTTT. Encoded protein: CAWSPRMNTEAFF. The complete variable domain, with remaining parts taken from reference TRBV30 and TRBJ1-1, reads SQTIHQWPATLVQPVGSPLSLECTVEGTSNPNLYWYRQAAGRGLQLLFYSVGIGQISSEVPQNLSASRPQDRQFILSSKKLLLSDSGFYLCAWSPRMNTEAFFGQGTRLTVV.

CDR3 protein: CASSPKGSGRGNEQFF. In nucleotides, the CDR3 is TGTGCCAGTAGTCCAAAAGGGAGCGGGAGGGGGAATGAGCAGTTCTTC. The genes are TRBV19 and TRBJ2-1; 10 nucleotides agree with TRBD2. Germline CDR1 LNHDA, CDR2 SQIVND (reference sequence). The CDR3 runs to 16 residues. Germline trimming cut 5 bases from V and 7 bases from J; bases unmatched to any gene: 11. Complete variable domain (other parts from reference TRBV19 and TRBJ2-1): DGGITQSPKYLFRKEGQNVTLSCEQNLNHDAMYWYRQDPGQGLRLIYYSQIVNDFQKGDIAEGYSVSREKKESFPLTVTSAQKNPTAFYLCASSPKGSGRGNEQFFGPGTRLTVL.